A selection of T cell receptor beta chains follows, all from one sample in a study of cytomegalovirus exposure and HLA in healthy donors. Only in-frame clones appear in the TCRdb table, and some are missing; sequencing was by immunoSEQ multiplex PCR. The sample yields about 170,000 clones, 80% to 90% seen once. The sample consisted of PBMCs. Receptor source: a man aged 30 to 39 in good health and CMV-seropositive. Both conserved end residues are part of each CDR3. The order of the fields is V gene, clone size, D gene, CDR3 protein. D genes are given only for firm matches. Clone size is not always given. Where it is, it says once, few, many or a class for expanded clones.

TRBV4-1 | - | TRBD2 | CASSQERLAGEYNEQFF
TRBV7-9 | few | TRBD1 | CASSLATGGLAGEKLFF
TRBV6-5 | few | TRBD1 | CASSYSADRGYEQYF
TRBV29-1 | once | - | CSVVGSTVNTEAFF
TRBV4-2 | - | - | CASSQDERGGNTEAFF
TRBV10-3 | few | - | CAISATSDSSGQDSYNEQFF
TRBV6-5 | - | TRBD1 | CASRPGGGEKLFF
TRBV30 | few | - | CAWSVGSSTDTQYF
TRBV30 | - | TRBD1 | CAWSAPQGARTEAFF
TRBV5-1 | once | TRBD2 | CASSLGDPVPVLAGGAYEQYF
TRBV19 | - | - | CALWGGPGTEAFF
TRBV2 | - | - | CASSKQGPAGELFF
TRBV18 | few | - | CASSQIQGPEAFF
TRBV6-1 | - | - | CASSWTDSGANVLTF
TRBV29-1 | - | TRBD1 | CSVTWGQAYEQYF
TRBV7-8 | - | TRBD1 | CASSSGQGEFTEAFF
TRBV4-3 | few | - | CASSPRGGFYNEQFF
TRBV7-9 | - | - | CASSSSLRAGVSYEQYF
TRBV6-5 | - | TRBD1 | CASSWGTGGNQPQHF
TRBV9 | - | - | CASSVGSESTEAFF
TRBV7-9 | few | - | CASSWAGAGEKLFF
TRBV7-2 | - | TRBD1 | CASSFDRGTDTQYF
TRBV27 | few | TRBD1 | CASTPGGNTEAFF
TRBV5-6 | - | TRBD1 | CASSQWDSQKAFF
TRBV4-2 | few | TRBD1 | CASSQVWDRAYEQYF
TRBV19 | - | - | CASSRGGFGYTF
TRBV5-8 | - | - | CASSSGGAQYDQPQHF
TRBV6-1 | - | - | CASSVTSYSNQPQHF
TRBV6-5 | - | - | CASSYSDFDGYTF